This T cell receptor (beta chain) was recorded in a study of T cells expressing NK-cell markers. About the research overall: Of eight sequenced donors, seven were HCMV-seropositive and one HCMV-seronegative.

CDR1 and CDR2 (germline): SGHRS, YFSETQ. The CDR3 consists of 13 residues. From its re-call of the 5' RACE reads, TCRdb lists each CDR3 protein once, without DNA. With about half a million distinct CDR3 sequences in the sample, the ten largest clones hold roughly 1.4%. The receptor was isolated from a woman in her forties or fifties in good health. The J gene is TRBJ2-3, the V gene TRBV5-1. Sample: blood T cells: a sorted CD56 or NKG2C T cell subset, CD4+ or CD8+ T cells, or bulk PBMC T cells (not recorded which). This chain's CDR3 is CASVLSPTDTQYF.